This T cell receptor beta chain appears in the sequencing data of a study of T cells in women clearing cervical HPV infection. Cervical HPV DNA detected by MY09/MY11 PCR, typed by dot-blot. The CDR3 loop spans 13 amino acids. CDR1 is KGHSH, CDR2 LQKENI, per germline. In the case of this clone: Its antigen is not identified. Germline is not matched at one junction end, which may reflect a read error. The read comes to an end 3 residues before the CDR3 does, leaving the germline J gene to fill in the end.

General observations from the study: Cases carried less TRBV6-7 than controls: roughly 0.11% versus 0.16%.

Genomic DNA, averaging roughly 1,200 ng per sample, yielded TCR beta CDR3 via immunoSEQ. Produced via immunoSEQ multiplex PCR; TCRdb's table is partial and in-frame only. This sample contains more than 20,000 clones. The sequence came from a woman between 18 and 70 years old with a cervical HPV16 infection that either progressed to CIN3+ or cleared (not recorded which). The V gene is TRBV18, the J gene TRBJ2-1; D uncertain. Specimen: blood buffy coat. The CDR3 DNA, read in part, is TGTCCCAGCTCACGACTCACCTACAATGAG. This encodes CPSSRLTYNE. The entire CDR3 protein is CPSSRLTYNEQFF.